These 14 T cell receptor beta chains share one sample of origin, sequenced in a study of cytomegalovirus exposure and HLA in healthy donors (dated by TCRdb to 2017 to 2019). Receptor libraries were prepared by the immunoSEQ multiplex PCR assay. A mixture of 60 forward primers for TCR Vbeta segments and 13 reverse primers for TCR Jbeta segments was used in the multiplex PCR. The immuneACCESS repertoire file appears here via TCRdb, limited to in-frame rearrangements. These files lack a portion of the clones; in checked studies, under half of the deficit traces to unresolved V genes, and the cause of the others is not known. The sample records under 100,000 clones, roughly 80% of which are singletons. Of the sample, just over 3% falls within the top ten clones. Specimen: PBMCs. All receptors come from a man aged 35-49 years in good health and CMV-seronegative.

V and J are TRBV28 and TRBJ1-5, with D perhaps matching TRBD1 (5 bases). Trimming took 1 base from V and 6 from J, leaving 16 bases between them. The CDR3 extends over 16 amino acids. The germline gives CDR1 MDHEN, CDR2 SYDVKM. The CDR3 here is CASSLSGRRGSQPQHF. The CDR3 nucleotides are TGTGCCAGCAGTTTATCGGGCAGAAGGGGCTCTCAGCCCCAGCATTTT.

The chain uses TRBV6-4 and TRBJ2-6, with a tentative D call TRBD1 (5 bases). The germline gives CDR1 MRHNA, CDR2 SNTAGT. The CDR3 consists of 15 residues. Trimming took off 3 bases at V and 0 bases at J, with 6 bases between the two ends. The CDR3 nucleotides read TGTGCCAGCAGTGAAGACAGCTCTGGGGCCAACGTCCTGACTTTC. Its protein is CASSEDSSGANVLTF.

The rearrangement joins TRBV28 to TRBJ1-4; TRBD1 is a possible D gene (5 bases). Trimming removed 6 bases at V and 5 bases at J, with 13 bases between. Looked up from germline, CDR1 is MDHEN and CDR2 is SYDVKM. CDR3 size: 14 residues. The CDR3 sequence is CASSPGLKNEKLFF. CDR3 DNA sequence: TGTGCCAGCAGCCCGGGACTGAAGAATGAAAAACTGTTTTTT. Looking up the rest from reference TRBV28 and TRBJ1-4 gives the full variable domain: DVKVTQSSRYLVKRTGEKVFLECVQDMDHENMFWYRQDPGLGLRLIYFSYDVKMKEKGDIPEGYSVSREKKERFSLILESASTNQTSMYLCASSPGLKNEKLFFGSGTQLSVL.

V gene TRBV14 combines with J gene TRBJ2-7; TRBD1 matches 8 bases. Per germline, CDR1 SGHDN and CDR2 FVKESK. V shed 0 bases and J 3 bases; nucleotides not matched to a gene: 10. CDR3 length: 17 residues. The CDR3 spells CASSQEMGQAAVYEQYF. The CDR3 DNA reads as TGTGCCAGCAGCCAAGAGATGGGACAGGCAGCGGTCTACGAGCAGTACTTC.

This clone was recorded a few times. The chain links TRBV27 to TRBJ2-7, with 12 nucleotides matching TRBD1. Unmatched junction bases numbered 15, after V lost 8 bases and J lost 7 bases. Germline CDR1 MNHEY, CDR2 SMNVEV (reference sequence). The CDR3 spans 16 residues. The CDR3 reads CASGQPPGQGAGEQYF. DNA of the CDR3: TGTGCCAGCGGCCAACCGCCGGGACAGGGGGCAGGGGAGCAGTACTTC.

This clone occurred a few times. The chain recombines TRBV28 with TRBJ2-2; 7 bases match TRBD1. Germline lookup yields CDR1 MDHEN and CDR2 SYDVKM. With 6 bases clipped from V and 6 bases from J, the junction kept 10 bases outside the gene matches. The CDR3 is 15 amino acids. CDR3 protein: CASRLDRVYAGELFF. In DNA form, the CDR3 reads TGTGCCAGCAGGCTAGACAGGGTGTACGCCGGGGAGCTGTTTTTT.

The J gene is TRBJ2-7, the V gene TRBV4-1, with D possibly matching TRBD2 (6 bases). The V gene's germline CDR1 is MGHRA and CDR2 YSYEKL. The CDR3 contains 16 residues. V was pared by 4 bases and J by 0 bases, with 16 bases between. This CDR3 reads CASSRRGGGDSYEQYF. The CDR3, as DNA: TGCGCCAGCAGCCGAAGAGGAGGCGGGGACTCCTACGAGCAGTACTTC.

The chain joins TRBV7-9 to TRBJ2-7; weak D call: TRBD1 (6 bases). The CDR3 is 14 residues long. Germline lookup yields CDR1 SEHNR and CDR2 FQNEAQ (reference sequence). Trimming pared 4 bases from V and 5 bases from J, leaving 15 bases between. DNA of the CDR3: TGTGCCAGCAGCTCGAACAGGGTTCTCGACGAGCAGTACTTC. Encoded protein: CASSSNRVLDEQYF. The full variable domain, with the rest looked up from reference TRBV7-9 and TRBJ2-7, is DTGVSQNPRHKITKRGQNVTFRCDPISEHNRLYWYRQTLGQGPEFLTYFQNEAQLEKSRLLSDRFSAERPKGSFSTLEIQRTEQGDSAMYLCASSSNRVLDEQYFGPGTRLTVT.

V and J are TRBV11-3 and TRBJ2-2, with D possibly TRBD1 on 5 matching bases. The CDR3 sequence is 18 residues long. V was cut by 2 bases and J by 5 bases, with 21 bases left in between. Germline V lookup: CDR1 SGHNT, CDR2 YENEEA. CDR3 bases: TGTGCCAGCAGCTTATCGCCTTTCCCCCAGGGAAGGACCGGGGAGCTGTTTTTT. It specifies CASSLSPFPQGRTGELFF.

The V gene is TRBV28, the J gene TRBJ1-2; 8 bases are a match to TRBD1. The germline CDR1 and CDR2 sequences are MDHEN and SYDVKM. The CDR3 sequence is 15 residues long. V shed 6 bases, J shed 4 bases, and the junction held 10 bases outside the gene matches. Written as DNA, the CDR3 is TGTGCCAGCAGCCTGACCGGACAGGGCAGCTATGGCTACACCTTC. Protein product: CASSLTGQGSYGYTF.

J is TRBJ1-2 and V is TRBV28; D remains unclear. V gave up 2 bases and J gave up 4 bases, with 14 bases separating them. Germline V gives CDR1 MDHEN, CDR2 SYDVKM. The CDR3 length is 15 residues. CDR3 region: CASSLPLQAAYGYTF. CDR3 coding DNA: TGTGCCAGCAGTTTACCCCTGCAGGCAGCCTATGGCTACACCTTC.

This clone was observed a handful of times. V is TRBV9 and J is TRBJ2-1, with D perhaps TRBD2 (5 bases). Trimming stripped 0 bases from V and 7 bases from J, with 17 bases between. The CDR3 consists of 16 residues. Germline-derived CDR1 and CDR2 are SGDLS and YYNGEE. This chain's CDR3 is CASSVGGSGPKNEQFF. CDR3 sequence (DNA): TGTGCCAGCAGCGTAGGAGGAAGCGGTCCCAAGAATGAGCAGTTCTTC.

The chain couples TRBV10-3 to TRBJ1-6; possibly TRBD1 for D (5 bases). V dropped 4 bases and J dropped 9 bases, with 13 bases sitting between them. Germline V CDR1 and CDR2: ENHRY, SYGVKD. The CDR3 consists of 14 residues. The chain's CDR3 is CAISASGVGSPLHF. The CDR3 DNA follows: TGTGCCATCAGTGCCTCGGGGGTGGGTTCACCCCTCCACTTT.

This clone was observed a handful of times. In DNA form, the CDR3 reads TGTGCCAGCAGTGGGACTAGCGGGGGCAATGAGCAGTTCTTC. This translates into CASSGTSGGNEQFF. This chain links TRBV6-5 with TRBJ2-1; TRBD2 matches at 14 bases. The CDR3 sequence is 14 residues long. V was pared by 5 bases and J by 6 bases, with 0 bases of the junction left unmatched. Germline CDR1 MNHEY, CDR2 SVGAGI.